Below, 4 T cell receptor beta chains from the same sample are listed, as sequenced in a study of glioma-infiltrating T cells after dendritic cell vaccination. Sequenced by immunoSEQ multiplex PCR; TCRdb stores in-frame clones only, minus some. This sample has 80,000 to 95,000 clones, with over 75% found just once. The input for sequencing was blood, taken before dendritic cell vaccination. The receptors here all came from a human donor with glioblastoma.

The chain employs TRBV11-3 and TRBJ2-3, with D hard to call. The germline V and J ends were trimmed by 1 base and 1 base, with 6 bases remaining between them. The CDR3 loop spans 14 amino acids. Germline assignment: CDR1 SGHNT and CDR2 YENEEA. CDR3 sequence (DNA): TGTGCCAGCAGCTTAGGGTCGGGCACAGATACGCAGTATTTT. It translates to CASSLGSGTDTQYF.

Written as DNA, the CDR3 is TGTGCCAGCAATAACAGGGGGGAAAATGAAGCTTTCTTT. Protein sequence: CASNNRGENEAFF. The chain recombines TRBV6-5 with TRBJ1-1; 8 bases fit TRBD1. In germline, CDR1 is MNHEY, CDR2 SVGAGI. CDR3 length: 13 residues. Germline trimming cut 7 bases from V and 7 bases from J; bases unmatched to any gene: 8.

The V and J genes are TRBV2 and TRBJ1-2; D perhaps matches TRBD1 (5 bases). Germline CDR1 SNHLY, CDR2 FYNNEI. Trimming took off 6 bases at V and 4 bases at J, with 18 bases between the two ends. This CDR3 is built from 15 residues. CDR3 amino acids: CASSFLQGTIYGYTF. The CDR3 DNA reads TGTGCCAGCAGCTTCCTCCAGGGTACCATCTATGGCTACACCTTC.

V gene TRBV4-2 combines with J gene TRBJ1-3, with no clear D. The CDR3 consists of 18 residues. The V end was cut by 0 bases, the J end by 0 bases, with 15 bases between. The germline V gene encodes CDR1 LGHNA and CDR2 YNFKEQ. CDR3 in DNA: TGTGCCAGCAGCCAAGATCCTGGCGGGGTACGCTCTGGAAACACCATATATTTT. It specifies CASSQDPGGVRSGNTIYF.